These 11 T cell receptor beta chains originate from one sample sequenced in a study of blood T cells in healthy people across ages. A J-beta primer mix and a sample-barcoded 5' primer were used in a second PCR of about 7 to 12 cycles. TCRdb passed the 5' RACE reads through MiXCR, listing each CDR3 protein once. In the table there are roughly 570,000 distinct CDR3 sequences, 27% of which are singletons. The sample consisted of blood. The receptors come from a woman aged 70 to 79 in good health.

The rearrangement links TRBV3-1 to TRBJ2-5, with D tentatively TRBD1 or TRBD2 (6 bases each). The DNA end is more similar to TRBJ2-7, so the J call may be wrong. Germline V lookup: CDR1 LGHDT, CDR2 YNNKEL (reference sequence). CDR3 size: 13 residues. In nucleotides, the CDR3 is TGTGCCAGCGGGGGGCAGGGAAAATACGAGCAGTACTTC. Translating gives CASGGQGKYEQYF.

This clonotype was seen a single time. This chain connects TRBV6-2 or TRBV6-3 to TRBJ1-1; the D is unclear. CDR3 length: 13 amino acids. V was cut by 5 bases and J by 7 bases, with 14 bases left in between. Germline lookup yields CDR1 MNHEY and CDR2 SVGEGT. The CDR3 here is CASSNTYPDEAFF. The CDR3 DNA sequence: TGTGCCAGCAGTAATACTTACCCCGATGAAGCTTTCTTT.

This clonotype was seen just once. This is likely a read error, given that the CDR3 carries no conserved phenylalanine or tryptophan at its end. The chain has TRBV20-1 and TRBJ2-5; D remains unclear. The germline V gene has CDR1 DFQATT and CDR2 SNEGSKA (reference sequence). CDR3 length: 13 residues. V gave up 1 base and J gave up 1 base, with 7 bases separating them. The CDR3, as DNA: TGCAGTGCTAGAGGGGTACCCCAAGAGACCCAGTACCTC. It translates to CSARGVPQETQYL.

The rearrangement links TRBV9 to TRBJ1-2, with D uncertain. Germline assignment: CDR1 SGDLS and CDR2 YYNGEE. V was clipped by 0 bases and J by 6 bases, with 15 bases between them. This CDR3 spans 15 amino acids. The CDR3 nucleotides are TGTGCCAGCAGCGTAGAAGCGAGGGATTGGGATGGCTACACCTTC. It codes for CASSVEARDWDGYTF. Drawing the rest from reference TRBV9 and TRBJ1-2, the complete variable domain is DSGVTQTPKHLITATGQRVTLRCSPRSGDLSVYWYQQSLDQGLQFLIQYYNGEERAKGNILERFSAQQFPDLHSELNLSSLELGDSALYFCASSVEARDWDGYTFGSGTRLTVV.

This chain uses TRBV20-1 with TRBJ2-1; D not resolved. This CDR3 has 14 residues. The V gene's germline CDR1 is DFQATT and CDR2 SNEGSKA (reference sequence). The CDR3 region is CSAYSRPERNEQFF. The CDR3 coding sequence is TGCAGCGCCTACTCTAGGCCCGAGAGAAATGAGCAGTTCTTC.

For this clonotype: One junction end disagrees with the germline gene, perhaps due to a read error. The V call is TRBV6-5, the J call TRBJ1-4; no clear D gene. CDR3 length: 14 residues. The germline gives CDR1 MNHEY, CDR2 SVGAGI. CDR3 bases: TGTGCCTGCAGTTCAGATTACGACGGGGAAAAACTGTTTTTT. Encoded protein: CACSSDYDGEKLFF.

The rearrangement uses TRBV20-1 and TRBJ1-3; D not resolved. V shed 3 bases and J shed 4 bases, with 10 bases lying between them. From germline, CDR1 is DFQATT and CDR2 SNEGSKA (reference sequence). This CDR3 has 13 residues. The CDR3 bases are TGCAGTGCTAGGGCGGATATCGGAAACACCATATATTTT. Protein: CSARADIGNTIYF.

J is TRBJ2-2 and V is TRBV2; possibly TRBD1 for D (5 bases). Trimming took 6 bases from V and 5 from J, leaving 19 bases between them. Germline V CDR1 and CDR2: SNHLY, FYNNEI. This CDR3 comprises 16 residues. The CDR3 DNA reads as TGTGCCAGCAGCGGATCATCGTGGGGCCGGACCGGGGAGCTGTTTTTT. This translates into CASSGSSWGRTGELFF.

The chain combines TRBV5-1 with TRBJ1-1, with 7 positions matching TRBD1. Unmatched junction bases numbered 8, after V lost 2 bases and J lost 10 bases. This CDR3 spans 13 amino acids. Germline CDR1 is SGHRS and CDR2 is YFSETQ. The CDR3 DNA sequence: TGCGCCAGCAGCTTTGAACAGGGGCTTGGAGCTTTCTTT. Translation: CASSFEQGLGAFF.

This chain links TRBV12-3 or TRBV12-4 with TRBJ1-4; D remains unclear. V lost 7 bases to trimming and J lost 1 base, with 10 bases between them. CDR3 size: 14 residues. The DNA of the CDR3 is TGTGCCAGCATTAGTCAAGAAACTAATGAAAAACTGTTTTTT. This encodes CASISQETNEKLFF.

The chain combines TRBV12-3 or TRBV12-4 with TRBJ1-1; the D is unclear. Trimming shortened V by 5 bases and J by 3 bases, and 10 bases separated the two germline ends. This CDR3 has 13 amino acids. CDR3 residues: CASSPSPDTEAFF. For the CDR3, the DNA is TGTGCCAGCAGTCCCAGTCCGGACACTGAAGCTTTCTTT.